A single sample gave rise to the 16 T cell receptor beta chains below, sequenced in a study of blood T cell repertoires in COVID-19. Clones were read by immunoSEQ multiplex PCR, and TCRdb kept only the in-frame ones, dropping some. The sample shows about 150,000 clones, under 90% of them seen only once. Sequenced input: peripheral blood. Receptors originate from a man aged 55-75 years with acute or convalescent COVID-19.

The genes are TRBV7-2 and TRBJ2-5; 7 bases match TRBD2. CDR1 is SGHTA and CDR2 is FQGNSA in the germline V gene. V lost 5 bases and J lost 1; bases outside the gene matches: 10. This CDR3 region has 16 residues. The DNA of the CDR3 is TGTGCCAGCAGCCTGGGGGAGGGCGGGGGCCAAGAGACCCAGTACTTC. Translation gives CASSLGEGGGQETQYF.

In DNA form, the CDR3 reads TGTGCCAGCAGTTCCGGGACTAGCCTTGGAGAGACCCAGTACTTC. Translated: CASSSGTSLGETQYF. The chain couples TRBV6-5 to TRBJ2-5; the match to TRBD2 covers 9 bases. This CDR3 contains 15 residues. Germline CDR1 is MNHEY and CDR2 is SVGAGI. With 4 bases clipped from V and 4 bases from J, the junction kept 7 bases outside the gene matches.

This clone was recorded a few times. This sequence joins TRBV5-4 and TRBJ1-2, with 9 bases that match TRBD1. J was trimmed by 3 bases and V by 4 bases; bases with no gene match: 7. The germline V gene has CDR1 SGHNT and CDR2 YYREEE (reference sequence). The CDR3 sequence is 15 residues long. The CDR3 protein is CASSVQGALDYGYTF. DNA of the CDR3: TGTGCCAGCAGCGTACAGGGGGCGCTGGACTATGGCTACACCTTC.

This clone was counted once. The chain joins TRBV7-9 to TRBJ1-1; D uncertain. V shed 2 bases and J shed 2 bases, with 9 bases lying between them. Germline V gene data show CDR1 as SEHNR and CDR2 as FQNEAQ (reference sequence). This CDR3 comprises 14 residues. CDR3 DNA: TGTGCCAGCAGCTTATCCGGGATAAACACTGAAGCTTTCTTT. This codes for CASSLSGINTEAFF.

The rearrangement uses TRBV24-1 and TRBJ2-3; 8 nucleotides agree with TRBD1. V shed 4 bases and J 8 bases; nucleotides not matched to a gene: 7. The CDR3 sequence is 14 residues long. Germline V CDR1 and CDR2: KGHDR, SFDVKD. CDR3 loop: CATSDRGRVATQYF. The CDR3 DNA reads as TGTGCCACCAGTGACAGGGGGCGAGTGGCTACGCAGTATTTT.

The chain uses TRBV11-2 and TRBJ2-7; 8 nucleotides match TRBD2. The V and J ends lost 1 base and 4 bases, in that order; junction bases with no gene match: 6. There are 15 residues in the CDR3. CDR1 is SGHAT, CDR2 FQNNGV, per germline. The CDR3 reads CASSLGPSGGYEQYF. DNA for the CDR3: TGTGCCAGCAGCTTAGGCCCCAGCGGGGGTTACGAGCAGTACTTC.

The chain recombines TRBV6-2 or TRBV6-3 with TRBJ1-1; D is possibly TRBD1 (5 bases). This CDR3 comprises 13 residues. The germline CDR1 and CDR2 sequences are MNHEY and SVGEGT. Between the trimmed V and J ends, which lost 7 bases and 2 bases, there was a span of 11 bases. The DNA of the CDR3 is TGTGCCAGCACCCCCGGACAAAACACTGAAGCTTTCTTT. Translating gives CASTPGQNTEAFF.

This clone was recorded once. The chain combines TRBV19 with TRBJ1-4, with 10 bases that match TRBD1. Germline V gene sequence: CDR1 LNHDA, CDR2 SQIVND (reference sequence). Trimming took 4 bases from V and 7 from J; bases not matched to a gene: 6. The CDR3 is made up of 15 amino acids. The CDR3 loop is CASSTAGTGVEKLFF. In DNA, the CDR3 is TGTGCCAGTAGTACTGCCGGGACAGGGGTTGAAAAACTGTTTTTT. The complete variable domain, with remaining parts taken from reference TRBV19 and TRBJ1-4, reads DGGITQSPKYLFRKEGQNVTLSCEQNLNHDAMYWYRQDPGQGLRLIYYSQIVNDFQKGDIAEGYSVSREKKESFPLTVTSAQKNPTAFYLCASSTAGTGVEKLFFGSGTQLSVL.

The chain links TRBV19 to TRBJ2-3, with TRBD2 matching over 13 bases. The CDR3 runs to 15 residues. Germline V gene lookup returns CDR1 LNHDA and CDR2 SQIVND (reference sequence). The J segment lost 4 bases and the V segment lost 9 bases, leaving 7 bases of the junction unmatched. DNA for the CDR3: TGTGCCAGCCGCAGACTAGCGGGGGGCGCAGATACGCAGTATTTT. This codes for CASRRLAGGADTQYF.

The sample holds one count of this clone. The J gene is TRBJ2-3, the V gene TRBV7-2; no clear D gene. V lost 5 bases to trimming and J lost 3 bases, with 24 bases between them. This CDR3 region has 18 residues. Per the germline V gene, CDR1 is SGHTA and CDR2 is FQGNSA. CDR3 loop: CASSPSLVGGTRTDTQYF. The CDR3 bases are TGTGCCAGCAGCCCGAGTTTGGTAGGTGGCACCAGGACAGATACGCAGTATTTT.

This chain uses TRBV24-1 with TRBJ2-3; 16 bases line up with TRBD2. The germline CDR1 and CDR2 sequences are KGHDR and SFDVKD. The CDR3 consists of 18 residues. V shed 3 bases, J shed 5 bases, and the junction held 7 bases outside the gene matches. Here the CDR3 reads CATSDAGTSGRALDTQYF. The CDR3 coding sequence is TGTGCCACCAGTGATGCCGGGACTAGCGGGAGGGCGTTAGATACGCAGTATTTT.

The rearrangement joins TRBV27 to TRBJ1-1; TRBD1 is a possible D gene (6 bases). Germline V CDR1 and CDR2: MNHEY, SMNVEV (reference sequence). Trimming shortened V by 5 bases and J by 0 bases, and 19 bases separated the two germline ends. The CDR3 is 17 amino acids. CDR3 loop: CASSTRQVANMNTEAFF. CDR3 in DNA: TGTGCCAGCAGTACCCGACAGGTTGCCAACATGAACACTGAAGCTTTCTTT.

The chain employs TRBV7-6 and TRBJ2-1; 11 nucleotides line up with TRBD2. The CDR3 is 15 residues long. Germline CDR1 and CDR2: SGHVS and FNYEAQ. V dropped 5 bases and J dropped 6; count of bases not matched to a gene: 6. CDR3 sequence reads: CASSPGLAGGNEQFF. CDR3 DNA sequence: TGTGCCAGCAGCCCCGGCCTAGCGGGAGGCAATGAGCAGTTCTTC. Filled out from reference TRBV7-6 and TRBJ2-1, the complete variable domain reads GAGVSQSPRYKVTKRGQDVALRCDPISGHVSLYWYRQALGQGPEFLTYFNYEAQQDKSGLPNDRFSAERPEGSISTLTIQRTEQRDSAMYRCASSPGLAGGNEQFFGPGTRLTVL.

This rearrangement joins TRBV6-5 to TRBJ1-3; D may be TRBD1 (5 bases). Trimming took off 5 bases at V and 4 bases at J, with 9 bases between the two ends. Looked up from germline, CDR1 is MNHEY and CDR2 is SVGAGI. CDR3 length: 13 amino acids. CDR3 in amino acids: CASSRRGGNTIYF. The CDR3 DNA reads as TGTGCCAGCAGTAGGAGGGGCGGAAACACCATATATTTT.

This clone was detected a few times. This chain connects TRBV25-1 to TRBJ1-5; D gene unclear. Deletions cut 3 bases from V and 7 bases from J, with 10 bases between. The germline CDR1 and CDR2 sequences are MGHDK and SYGVNS. The CDR3 runs 13 residues. The CDR3 here is CASSDRKEQPQHF. The CDR3 DNA is TGTGCCAGCAGTGACAGGAAGGAACAGCCCCAGCATTTT.

The chain is built from TRBV28 and TRBJ2-7; possibly TRBD2 for D (5 bases). The CDR3 is made up of 15 amino acids. Per the germline V gene, CDR1 is MDHEN and CDR2 is SYDVKM. Trimming took 5 bases from V and 4 from J, leaving 18 bases between them. The CDR3 DNA is TGTGCCAGCAGTAAAGGCGGGCTTCTAGGATACGAGCAGTACTTC. It is translated as CASSKGGLLGYEQYF.